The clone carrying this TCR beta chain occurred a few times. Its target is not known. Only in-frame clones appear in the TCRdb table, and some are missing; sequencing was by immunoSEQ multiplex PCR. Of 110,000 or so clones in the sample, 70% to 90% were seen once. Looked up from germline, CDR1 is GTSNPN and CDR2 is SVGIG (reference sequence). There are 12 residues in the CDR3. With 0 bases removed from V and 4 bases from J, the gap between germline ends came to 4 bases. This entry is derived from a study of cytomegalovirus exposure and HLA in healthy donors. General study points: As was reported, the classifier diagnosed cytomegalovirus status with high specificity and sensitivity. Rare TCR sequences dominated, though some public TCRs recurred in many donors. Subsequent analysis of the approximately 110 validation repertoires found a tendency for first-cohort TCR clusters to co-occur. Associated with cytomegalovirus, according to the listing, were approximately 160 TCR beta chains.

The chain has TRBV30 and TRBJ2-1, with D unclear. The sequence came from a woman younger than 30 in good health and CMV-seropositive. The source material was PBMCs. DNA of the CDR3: TGTGCCTGGAGTGTACTGTACAATGAGCAGTTCTTC. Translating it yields CAWSVLYNEQFF.